Below are 9 T cell receptor beta chains sequenced from a single sample in a study of metastatic and nonmetastatic thyroid tumors. Ahead of thyroid surgery, no patient had received treatment of any kind. TCRdb recomputed clones from the PCR reads via MiXCR. The sample has tens of thousands of clones; over 9.5% are singletons. What was sequenced was blood. Receptors were obtained from a female donor with papillary thyroid cancer or a benign thyroid nodule (not recorded which). Some clones in this sample may be carry-over from other donors' samples.

This clone turned up a few times. This chain uses TRBV5-4 with TRBJ2-1, with 9 nucleotides matching TRBD1. V trimming: 2 bases; J trimming: 6 bases; junction bases outside the gene matches: 6. CDR1 is SGHNT and CDR2 is YYREEE in the germline V gene (reference sequence). The CDR3 consists of 15 residues. The CDR3 DNA reads TGTGCCAGCAGCTTAACAGGGGGCTCTTCCAATGAGCAGTTCTTC. It yields the protein CASSLTGGSSNEQFF.

This clone has at least ten counts. J is TRBJ2-1 and V is TRBV11-1, with 7 bases lining up with TRBD2. CDR3 size: 16 residues. Germline V CDR1 and CDR2: SGHAT, FQDESV (reference sequence). The ends lost 5 bases at V and 4 bases at J; junction bases unmatched: 11. CDR3 coding DNA: TGTGCCAGCAGCCCCAAAGCGGGACTCAGTTACAATGAGCAGTTCTTC. Its translation: CASSPKAGLSYNEQFF.

This clone was seen at least ten times. The chain is built from TRBV11-1 and TRBJ2-2, with 7 positions matching TRBD2. Trimming removed 5 bases from V and 3 bases from J; junction bases left unmatched: 9. The CDR3 covers 16 residues. Germline-derived CDR1 and CDR2 are SGHAT and FQDESV (reference sequence). The CDR3 reads CASSPSGRGYTGELFF. The CDR3 DNA is TGTGCCAGCAGCCCCTCTGGGAGGGGCTACACCGGGGAGCTGTTTTTT.

This clone was found many times. This chain connects TRBV6-1 to TRBJ2-6, with D possibly TRBD2 on 7 matching bases. From germline, CDR1 is MNHNS and CDR2 SASEGT. CDR3 length equals 16 residues. V was shortened by 7 bases and J by 0 bases, with 13 bases between the two germline ends. In DNA form, the CDR3 reads TGTGCCAGCACCCTGGGAGGGGGCTCTGGGGCCAACGTCCTGACTTTC. This encodes CASTLGGGSGANVLTF.

This clone was detected ten times or more. The J gene is TRBJ2-5, the V gene TRBV20-1; D is ambiguous. The length of the CDR3 is 12 residues. V was shortened by 0 bases and J by 4 bases, with 6 bases between the two germline ends. Germline-derived CDR1 and CDR2 are DFQATT and SNEGSKA (reference sequence). CDR3 residues: CSARDGRETQYF. CDR3 coding DNA: TGCAGTGCTAGAGATGGTAGAGAGACCCAGTACTTC.

Ten or more counts support this clone. CDR3 sequence: CASTPRTSGRSGEQFF. CDR3 DNA sequence: TGTGCCAGCACCCCCCGGACTAGCGGGAGAAGTGGAGAGCAGTTCTTC. The rearrangement links TRBV6-1 to TRBJ2-1; 13 bases align to TRBD2. Germline trimming cut 7 bases from V and 10 bases from J; bases unmatched to any gene: 13. In germline, CDR1 is MNHNS, CDR2 SASEGT. The CDR3 is 16 residues long.

This clone was observed at least ten times. The chain joins TRBV12-3 or TRBV12-4 to TRBJ2-7; 9 bases fit TRBD2. J was trimmed by 6 bases and V by 4 bases; bases with no gene match: 13. The CDR3 runs to 16 residues. The CDR3 DNA reads as TGTGCCAGCAGTTGGGGCGGGAGGGCTGTCGGGGGCGAGCAGTACTTC. Its translation: CASSWGGRAVGGEQYF.

This clone was counted ten times or more. The chain employs TRBV12-3 or TRBV12-4 and TRBJ2-3; no definite D call. The CDR3 is 12 residues long. The V and J ends lost 5 bases and 2 bases respectively, with 5 bases between them. CDR3 protein: CASSPVTDTQYF. For the CDR3, the DNA is TGTGCCAGCAGTCCAGTCACAGATACGCAGTATTTT.

This clone was detected many times. The chain carries TRBV9 and TRBJ2-1, with D possibly TRBD2 on 6 matching bases. Germline V gene sequence: CDR1 SGDLS, CDR2 YYNGEE. This CDR3 comprises 15 residues. Deletions cut 0 bases from V and 4 bases from J, with 11 bases between. CDR3 nucleotides: TGTGCCAGCAGCGTAGAGCGGGCCGCTTACAATGAGCAGTTCTTC. Translation: CASSVERAAYNEQFF.